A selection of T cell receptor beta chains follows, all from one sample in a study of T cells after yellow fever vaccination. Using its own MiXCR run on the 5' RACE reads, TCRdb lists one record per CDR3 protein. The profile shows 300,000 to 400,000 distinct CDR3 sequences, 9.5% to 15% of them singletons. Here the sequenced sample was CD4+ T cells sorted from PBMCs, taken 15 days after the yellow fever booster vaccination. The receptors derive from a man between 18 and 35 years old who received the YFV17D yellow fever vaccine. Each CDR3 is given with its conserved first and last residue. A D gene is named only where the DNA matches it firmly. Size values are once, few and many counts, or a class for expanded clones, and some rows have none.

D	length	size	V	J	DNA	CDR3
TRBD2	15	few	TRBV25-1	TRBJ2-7	TGTGCCAGCAGTGATTCTAGCGGGGGGATCTACGAGCAGTACTTC	CASSDSSGGIYEQYF
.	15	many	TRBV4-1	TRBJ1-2	TGCGCCAGCAGCCCAGGGCCTCGCGATAACTATGGCTACACCTTC	CASSPGPRDNYGYTF
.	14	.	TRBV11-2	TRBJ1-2	TGTGCCAGCAGCTATCTCACGGGGGGCGATGGCTACACCTTC	CASSYLTGGDGYTF
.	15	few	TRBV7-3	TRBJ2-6	TGTGCCAGCAGCTCCCCGTTAGGAGGGGCCAACGTCCTGACTTTC	CASSSPLGGANVLTF
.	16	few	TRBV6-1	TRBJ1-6	TGTGCCAGCAGTACCGCTATGGTCGTTCCCAATTCACCCCTCCACTTT	CASSTAMVVPNSPLHF
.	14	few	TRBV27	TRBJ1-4	TGTGCCAGCAGTCCGCGTTGGGGGAGAGAAAAACTGTTTTTT	CASSPRWGREKLFF
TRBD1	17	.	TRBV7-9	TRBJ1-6	TGTGCCAGCAGCCGACAGGGGGCCGATTTAAGGAATTCACCCCTCCACTTT	CASSRQGADLRNSPLHF
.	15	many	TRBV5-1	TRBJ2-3	TGCGCCAGCAGCTTGGTTTCCGGGGGACGGGATACGCAGTATTTT	CASSLVSGGRDTQYF
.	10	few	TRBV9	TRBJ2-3	TGTGCCAGCGAAGGAGAGGCGCAGTATTTT	CASEGEAQYF
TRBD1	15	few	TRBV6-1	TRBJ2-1	TGTGCCAGCAGTGAACAGACAGGGCCTATCGATGAGCAGTTCTTC	CASSEQTGPIDEQFF
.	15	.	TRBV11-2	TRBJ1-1	TGTGCCAGCAGCCCTCTTGAGGGGAGGAAGACTGAAGCTTTCTTT	CASSPLEGRKTEAFF
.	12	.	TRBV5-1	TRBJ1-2	TGCGCCAGCAGCGAGGACAGCTATGGCTACACCTTC	CASSEDSYGYTF
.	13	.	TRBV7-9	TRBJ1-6	TGTGCCAGCAGCTGGGACGGAGATTCACCCCTCCACTTT	CASSWDGDSPLHF
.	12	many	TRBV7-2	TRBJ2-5	TGTGCCAGCAGCCCTCTTCAGGAGACCCAGTACTTC	CASSPLQETQYF
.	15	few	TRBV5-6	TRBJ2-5	TGTGCCAGCATCCCTGCAGGGCTGTATGGTGGGACCCAGTACTTC	CASIPAGLYGGTQYF
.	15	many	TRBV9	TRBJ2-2	TGTGCCAGCAGCGTAGTAGGAGGGGGGACCGGGGAGCTGTTTTTT	CASSVVGGGTGELFF